This T cell receptor (beta chain) derives from a study of T-cell reconstitution after alpha-beta-depleted transplantation in children. The table lists this clonotype with many counts. Looked up from germline, CDR1 is DFQATT and CDR2 is SNEGSKA (reference sequence). The CDR3 has 12 residues. A TCRbeta library incorporating unique molecular identifiers was prepared. From the PCR reads, TCRdb called clonotypes with MiXCR, one entry per CDR3 protein. The table lists about 610,000 distinct CDR3 sequences, 10% of them singletons. The chain links TRBV20-1 to TRBJ1-2, with 7 bases that match TRBD1. This clonotype was obtained from a human donor who donated a stem cell graft to a child with acute myeloid leukemia. The input for sequencing was PBMCs from the stem cell graft donor, taken from the stem cell graft. CDR3 amino acids: CGGRQGSKGYTF. The CDR3 coding sequence is TGCGGTGGCCGACAGGGAAGTAAAGGCTACACCTTC.